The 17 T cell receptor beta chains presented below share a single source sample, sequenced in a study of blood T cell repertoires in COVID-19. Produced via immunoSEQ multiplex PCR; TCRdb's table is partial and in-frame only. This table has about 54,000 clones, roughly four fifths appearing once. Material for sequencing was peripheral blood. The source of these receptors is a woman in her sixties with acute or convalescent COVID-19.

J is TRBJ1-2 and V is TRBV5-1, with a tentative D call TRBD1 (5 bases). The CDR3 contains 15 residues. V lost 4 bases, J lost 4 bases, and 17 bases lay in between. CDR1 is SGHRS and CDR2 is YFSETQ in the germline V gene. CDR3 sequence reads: CASSPTGSRGYGYTF. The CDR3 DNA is TGCGCCAGCAGCCCTACAGGAAGTAGGGGCTATGGCTACACCTTC.

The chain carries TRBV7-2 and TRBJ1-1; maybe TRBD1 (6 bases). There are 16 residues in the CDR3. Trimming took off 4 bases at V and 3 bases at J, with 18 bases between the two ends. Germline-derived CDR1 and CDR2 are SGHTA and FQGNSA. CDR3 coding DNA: TGTGCCAGCAGCTCCCCCAGGGGTTCAGGGGACACTGAAGCTTTCTTT. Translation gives CASSSPRGSGDTEAFF. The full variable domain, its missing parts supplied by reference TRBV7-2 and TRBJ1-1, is GAGVSQSPSNKVTEKGKDVELRCDPISGHTALYWYRQSLGQGLEFLIYFQGNSAPDKSGLPSDRFSAERTGGSVSTLTIQRTQQEDSAVYLCASSSPRGSGDTEAFFGQGTRLTVV.

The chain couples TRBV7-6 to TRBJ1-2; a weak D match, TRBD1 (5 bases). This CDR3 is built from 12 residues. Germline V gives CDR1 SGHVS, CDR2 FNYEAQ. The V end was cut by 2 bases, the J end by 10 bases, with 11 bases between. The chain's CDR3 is CASSLIDSDYTF. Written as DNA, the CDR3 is TGTGCCAGCAGCTTAATAGACAGCGACTACACCTTC. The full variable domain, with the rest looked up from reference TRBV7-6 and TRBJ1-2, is GAGVSQSPRYKVTKRGQDVALRCDPISGHVSLYWYRQALGQGPEFLTYFNYEAQQDKSGLPNDRFSAERPEGSISTLTIQRTEQRDSAMYRCASSLIDSDYTFGSGTRLTVV.

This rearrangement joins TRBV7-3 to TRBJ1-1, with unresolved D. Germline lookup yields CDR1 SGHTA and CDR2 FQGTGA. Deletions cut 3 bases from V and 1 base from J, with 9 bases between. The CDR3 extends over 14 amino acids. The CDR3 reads CASSLGVGNTEAFF. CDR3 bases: TGTGCCAGCAGCTTGGGAGTGGGGAACACTGAAGCTTTCTTT.

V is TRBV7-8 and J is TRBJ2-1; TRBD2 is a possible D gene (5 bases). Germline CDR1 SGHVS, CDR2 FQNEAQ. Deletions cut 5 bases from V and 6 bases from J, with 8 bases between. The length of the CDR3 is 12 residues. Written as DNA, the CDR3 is TGTGCCAGCAGCAACGGGGTCAATGAGCAGTTCTTC. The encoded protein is CASSNGVNEQFF.

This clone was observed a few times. In DNA form, the CDR3 reads TGTGCCAGTAGTAGGGCGGGACAGGGGGACAATCAGCCCCAGCATTTT. Translating it yields CASSRAGQGDNQPQHF. The chain has TRBV19 and TRBJ1-5, with 11 bases fitting TRBD1. Germline CDR1 and CDR2: LNHDA and SQIVND (reference sequence). V shed 4 bases, J shed 3 bases, and the junction held 5 bases outside the gene matches. This CDR3 has 16 residues.

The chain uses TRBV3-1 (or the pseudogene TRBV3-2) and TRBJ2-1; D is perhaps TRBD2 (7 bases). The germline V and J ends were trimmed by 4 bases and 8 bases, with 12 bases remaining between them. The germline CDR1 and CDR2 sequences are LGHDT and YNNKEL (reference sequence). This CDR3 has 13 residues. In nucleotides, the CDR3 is TGTGCCAGCAGCCGGCGGGGGCGCGATGAGCAGTTCTTC. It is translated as CASSRRGRDEQFF.

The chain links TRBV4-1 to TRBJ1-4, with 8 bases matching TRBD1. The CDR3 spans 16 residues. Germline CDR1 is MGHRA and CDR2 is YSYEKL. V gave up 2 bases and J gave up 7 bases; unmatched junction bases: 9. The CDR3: CASSQPGRGLGEKLFF. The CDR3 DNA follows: TGCGCCAGCAGCCAACCCGGCAGGGGGCTGGGTGAAAAACTGTTTTTT.

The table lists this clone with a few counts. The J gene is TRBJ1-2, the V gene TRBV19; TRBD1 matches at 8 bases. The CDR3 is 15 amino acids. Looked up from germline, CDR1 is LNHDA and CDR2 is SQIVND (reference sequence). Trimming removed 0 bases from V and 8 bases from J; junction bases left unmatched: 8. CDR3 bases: TGTGCCAGTAGTATAGAACTCACAGGGGGAAACGGCTACACCTTC. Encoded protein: CASSIELTGGNGYTF.

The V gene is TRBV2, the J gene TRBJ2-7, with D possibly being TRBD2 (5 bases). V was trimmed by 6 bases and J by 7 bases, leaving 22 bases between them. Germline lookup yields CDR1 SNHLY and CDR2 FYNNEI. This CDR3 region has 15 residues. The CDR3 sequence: CASRKPTDYEGEQYF. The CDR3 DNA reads TGTGCCAGCAGGAAACCAACAGACTATGAGGGTGAGCAGTACTTC. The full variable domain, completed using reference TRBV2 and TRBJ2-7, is EPEVTQTPSHQVTQMGQEVILRCVPISNHLYFYWYRQILGQKVEFLVSFYNNEISEKSEIFDDQFSVERPDGSNFTLKIRSTKLEDSAMYFCASRKPTDYEGEQYFGPGTRLTVT.

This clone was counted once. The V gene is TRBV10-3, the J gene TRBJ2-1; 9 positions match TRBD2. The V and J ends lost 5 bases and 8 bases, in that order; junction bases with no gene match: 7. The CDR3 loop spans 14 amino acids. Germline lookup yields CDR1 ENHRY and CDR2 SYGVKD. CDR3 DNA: TGTGCCATCAGTAGCCTAGCGGGAACGGATGAGCAGTTCTTC. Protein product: CAISSLAGTDEQFF.

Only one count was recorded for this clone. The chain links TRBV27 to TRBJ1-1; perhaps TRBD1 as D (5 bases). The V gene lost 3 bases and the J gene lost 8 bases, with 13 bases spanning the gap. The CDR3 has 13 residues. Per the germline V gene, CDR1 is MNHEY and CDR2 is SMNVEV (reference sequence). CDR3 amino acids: CASSLTALAEAFF. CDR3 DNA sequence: TGTGCCAGCAGTTTGACAGCGCTGGCAGAAGCTTTCTTT.

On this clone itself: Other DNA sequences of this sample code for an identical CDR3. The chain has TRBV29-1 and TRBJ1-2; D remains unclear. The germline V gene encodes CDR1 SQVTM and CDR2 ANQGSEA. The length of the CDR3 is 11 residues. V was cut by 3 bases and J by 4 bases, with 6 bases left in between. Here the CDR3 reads CSVDEGYGYTF. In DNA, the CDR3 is TGCAGCGTTGACGAGGGCTATGGCTACACCTTC.

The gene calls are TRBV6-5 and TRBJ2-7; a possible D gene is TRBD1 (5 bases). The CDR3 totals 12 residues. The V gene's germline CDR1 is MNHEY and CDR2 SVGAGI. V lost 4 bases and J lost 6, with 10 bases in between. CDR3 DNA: TGTGCCAGCAGTTTATGGGGCGGCGAGCAGTACTTC. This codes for CASSLWGGEQYF.

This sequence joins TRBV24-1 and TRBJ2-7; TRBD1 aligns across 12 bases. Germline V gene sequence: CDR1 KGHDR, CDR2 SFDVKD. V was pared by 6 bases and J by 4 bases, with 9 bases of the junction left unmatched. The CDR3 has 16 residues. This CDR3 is CATSPGQGAPGYEQYF. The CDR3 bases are TGTGCCACCAGTCCGGGACAGGGGGCGCCGGGTTACGAGCAGTACTTC.

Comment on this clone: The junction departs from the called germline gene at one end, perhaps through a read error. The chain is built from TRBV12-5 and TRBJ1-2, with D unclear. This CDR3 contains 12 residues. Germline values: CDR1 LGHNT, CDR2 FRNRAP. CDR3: CASGLPGRLEVF. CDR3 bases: TGTGCTAGTGGTTTGCCCGGCCGTCTGGAGGTCTTC.

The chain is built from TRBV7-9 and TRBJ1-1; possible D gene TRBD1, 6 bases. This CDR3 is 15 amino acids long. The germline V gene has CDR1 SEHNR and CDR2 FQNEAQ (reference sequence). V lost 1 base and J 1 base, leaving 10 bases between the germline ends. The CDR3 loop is CASSLEQGRNTEAFF. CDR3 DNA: TGTGCCAGCAGCTTAGAACAGGGAAGGAACACTGAAGCTTTCTTT.